One sample yielded the 25 T cell receptor beta chains listed below, sequenced in a study of cytomegalovirus exposure and HLA in healthy donors. Amplification used 60 Vbeta primers and 13 Jbeta primers. Assay used: immunoSEQ multiplex PCR; TCRdb lists only in-frame clones, some missing. Here the sample spans tens of thousands of clones, about 71% being singletons. Sequenced sample: PBMCs. These receptors all come from a woman aged 45-60 years in good health and CMV-seropositive.

CDR3 region: CASSPIAGATDTQYF. CDR3 sequence (DNA): TGTGCCAGCAGTCCAATAGCGGGAGCCACAGATACGCAGTATTTT. The chain carries TRBV27 and TRBJ2-3; 9 nucleotides line up with TRBD2. Per the germline V gene, CDR1 is MNHEY and CDR2 is SMNVEV (reference sequence). V gave up 5 bases and J gave up 2 bases; unmatched junction bases: 5. This CDR3 contains 15 residues.

This chain connects TRBV19 to TRBJ2-1, with 7 bases aligning to TRBD2. Germline V CDR1 and CDR2: LNHDA, SQIVND (reference sequence). The CDR3 is made up of 13 amino acids. The junction had 2 bases not matched to a gene; V was cut back by 1 base and J by 8 bases. Here the CDR3 reads CASSIGAGDEQFF. The CDR3 DNA is TGTGCCAGTAGTATAGGGGCGGGGGATGAGCAGTTCTTC. Variable domain in full (rest from reference TRBV19 and TRBJ2-1): DGGITQSPKYLFRKEGQNVTLSCEQNLNHDAMYWYRQDPGQGLRLIYYSQIVNDFQKGDIAEGYSVSREKKESFPLTVTSAQKNPTAFYLCASSIGAGDEQFFGPGTRLTVL.

The J gene is TRBJ1-1, the V gene TRBV11-2, with 9 bases that match TRBD1. The CDR3 covers 14 residues. Germline V gene data show CDR1 as SGHAT and CDR2 as FQNNGV. The V segment lost 5 bases and the J segment 9 bases; nucleotides outside the gene matches: 10. The CDR3 loop is CASSPRTGGGQAFF. As DNA, the CDR3 is TGTGCCAGCAGCCCGCGAACAGGGGGCGGTCAAGCTTTCTTT.

The CDR3 loop is CASRGGGELFF. DNA of the CDR3: TGTGCCAGCAGAGGAGGCGGGGAGCTGTTTTTT. V gene TRBV2 combines with J gene TRBJ2-2; TRBD2 is a possible D gene (5 bases). V was pared by 6 bases and J by 7 bases, with 6 bases between. Germline assignment: CDR1 SNHLY and CDR2 FYNNEI. CDR3 length: 11 amino acids.

This clone was counted between two and nine times. V gene TRBV20-1 combines with J gene TRBJ1-2, with TRBD1 identical over 7 bases. This CDR3 comprises 11 residues. With V trimmed by 3 bases and J by 8 bases, 3 bases remained unmatched. Germline V gene lookup returns CDR1 DFQATT and CDR2 SNEGSKA (reference sequence). The CDR3 coding sequence is TGCAGTGCTAGGACAGGGAAGGGCTACACCTTC. This sequence encodes CSARTGKGYTF.

This clone showed up just a few times. The genes are TRBV10-2 and TRBJ2-4; TRBD2 agrees at 11 bases. The CDR3 has 14 residues. Per the germline V gene, CDR1 is WSHSY and CDR2 is SAAADI. V shed 8 bases, J shed 6 bases, and the junction held 6 bases outside the gene matches. CDR3 nucleotide sequence: TGCGCCAGCGGTATAGCGGGAGGGCCAAACATTCAGTACTTC. Protein: CASGIAGGPNIQYF.

The chain links TRBV9 to TRBJ1-2, with TRBD1 matching over 7 bases. This CDR3 has 13 residues. The V gene end was trimmed by 4 bases and the J gene end by 7 bases; junction bases not matched to a gene: 7. In germline, CDR1 is SGDLS, CDR2 YYNGEE. CDR3 region: CASSPRQGSGYTF. As DNA, the CDR3 is TGTGCCAGCAGCCCCCGACAGGGTTCTGGCTACACCTTC. Full variable domain (outside the CDR3, taken from reference TRBV9 and TRBJ1-2): DSGVTQTPKHLITATGQRVTLRCSPRSGDLSVYWYQQSLDQGLQFLIQYYNGEERAKGNILERFSAQQFPDLHSELNLSSLELGDSALYFCASSPRQGSGYTFGSGTRLTVV.

This sequence joins TRBV5-1 and TRBJ1-3; D perhaps matches TRBD1 (6 bases). The length of the CDR3 is 16 residues. V was pared by 0 bases and J by 5 bases, with 15 bases between. CDR1 SGHRS and CDR2 YFSETQ come from the germline V gene. Here the CDR3 DNA reads TGCGCCAGCAGCTTGGATCCCTGGGGGCGAAGAAACACCATATATTTT. Protein sequence: CASSLDPWGRRNTIYF.

This chain links TRBV27 with TRBJ2-7, with 7 nucleotides matching TRBD2. The germline V gene encodes CDR1 MNHEY and CDR2 SMNVEV (reference sequence). This CDR3 is 14 amino acids long. The J segment lost 4 bases and the V segment lost 6 bases, leaving 9 bases of the junction unmatched. CDR3 bases: TGTGCCAGCAGCACCGGGACTATAATTTACGAGCAGTACTTC. Its translation: CASSTGTIIYEQYF.

The gene calls are TRBV9 and TRBJ2-1, with D perhaps matching TRBD2 (6 bases). Trimming cost V 7 bases and J 0 bases, with 11 bases left between them. The CDR3 runs to 14 residues. Germline lookup yields CDR1 SGDLS and CDR2 YYNGEE. The DNA of the CDR3 is TGTGCCAGCGGAGGGAGTAGCTCCTACAATGAGCAGTTCTTC. Protein sequence: CASGGSSSYNEQFF.

The genes are TRBV28 and TRBJ1-2, with 7 nucleotides matching TRBD1. Germline assignment: CDR1 MDHEN and CDR2 SYDVKM. Trimming cost V 6 bases and J 4 bases; bases outside gene matches: 14. This CDR3 comprises 16 residues. DNA for the CDR3: TGTGCCAGCAGCCCAAAGGTCAAGGGGGCAAGCTATGGCTACACCTTC. Amino acid sequence: CASSPKVKGASYGYTF.

V and J are TRBV2 and TRBJ2-5; tentative D call: TRBD1 (6 bases). Judging by the DNA end, TRBJ2-7 fits better; the J call may be wrong. This CDR3 is built from 14 residues. The germline V gene encodes CDR1 SNHLY and CDR2 FYNNEI. The CDR3 protein is CASSERDIHPEQYF. CDR3 DNA sequence: TGTGCCAGCAGTGAAAGGGACATTCACCCCGAGCAGTACTTC.

The chain has TRBV7-9 and TRBJ2-5, with a tentative D call TRBD2 (7 bases). Germline assignment: CDR1 SEHNR and CDR2 FQNEAQ (reference sequence). The CDR3 has 15 amino acids. V was shortened by 4 bases and J by 2 bases, with 14 bases between the two germline ends. This CDR3 is CASSWGLAAQETQYF. The CDR3, as DNA: TGTGCCAGCAGCTGGGGGCTAGCGGCACAAGAGACCCAGTACTTC.

The chain links TRBV4-3 to TRBJ1-2; unclear D gene. Germline CDR1 is LGHNA and CDR2 is YSLEER. The CDR3 is 17 residues long. Trimming pared 2 bases from V and 4 bases from J, leaving 20 bases between. The CDR3, as DNA: TGCGCCAGCAGCCAAAATAGGTTCGTAGCCTTTGGCTATGGCTACACCTTC. It is translated as CASSQNRFVAFGYGYTF.

This chain links TRBV2 with TRBJ2-1; 8 bases line up with TRBD2. V lost 7 bases to trimming and J lost 15 bases; unmatched junction nucleotides: 14. Germline CDR1 reads SNHLY; CDR2 reads FYNNEI. The CDR3 extends over 13 amino acids. The CDR3 loop reads CASMRTDGTRSFF. CDR3 DNA sequence: TGTGCCAGCATGAGGACAGACGGGACTAGGTCGTTCTTC.

The chain recombines TRBV7-9 with TRBJ2-7, with D possibly being TRBD2 (5 bases). CDR1 is SEHNR, CDR2 FQNEAQ, per germline (reference sequence). Trimming left V 2 bases short and J 13 bases short, with 12 bases between. This CDR3 has 11 residues. The CDR3 DNA reads as TGTGCCAGCAGCTTAAGGTCAGGACTCTACTTC. Amino acid sequence: CASSLRSGLYF.

The rearrangement joins TRBV7-2 to TRBJ1-2; D possibly corresponds to TRBD1 (5 bases). Germline V gene lookup returns CDR1 SGHTA and CDR2 FQGNSA. The CDR3 is 15 residues long. V was shortened by 4 bases and J by 2 bases, with 14 bases between the two germline ends. The CDR3 sequence: CASSSQGFQNYGYTF. Written as DNA, the CDR3 is TGTGCCAGCAGCTCCCAGGGTTTTCAGAACTATGGCTACACCTTC.

Written as DNA, the CDR3 is TGTGCCAGCAGTTACTCCGGGACTAACAATGAGCAGTTCTTC. Translated: CASSYSGTNNEQFF. V is TRBV6-6 and J is TRBJ2-1; 7 bases are shared with TRBD2. V lost 0 bases and J lost 5; bases outside the gene matches: 1. Per the germline V gene, CDR1 is MNHNY and CDR2 is SVGAGI (reference sequence). The CDR3 contains 14 residues.

This clone was detected only a few times. One end of the junction varies from germline; a read error may be responsible. The V and J genes are TRBV7-9 and TRBJ2-1; D perhaps matches TRBD2 (6 bases). CDR3 length: 13 residues. Germline assignment: CDR1 SEHNR and CDR2 FQNEAQ (reference sequence). The chain's CDR3 is CASSLFSGTPTLF. CDR3 sequence (DNA): TGTGCCAGCAGCTTATTTTCGGGGACTCCCACGCTCTTC.

This sequence joins TRBV28 and TRBJ2-7, with unresolved D. CDR1 and CDR2 from the germline V gene are MDHEN and SYDVKM. V lost 3 bases and J lost 6, with 12 bases in between. CDR3 length equals 13 residues. In DNA form, the CDR3 reads TGTGCCAGCAGTTTTGAGAGGTTGGCCGAGCAGTACTTC. This translates into CASSFERLAEQYF.

The chain links TRBV13 to TRBJ2-3, with 9 bases lining up with TRBD2. Germline V gives CDR1 PRHDT, CDR2 FYEKMQ (reference sequence). The CDR3 totals 15 residues. The V segment lost 7 bases and the J segment 6 bases; nucleotides outside the gene matches: 11. The CDR3 protein is CASTRREGLWDTQYF. Written as DNA, the CDR3 is TGTGCCAGCACTAGGCGGGAGGGCCTCTGGGATACGCAGTATTTT.

This rearrangement joins TRBV2 to TRBJ2-2; possibly TRBD2 for D (6 bases). Per germline, CDR1 SNHLY and CDR2 FYNNEI. This CDR3 contains 18 residues. The V and J ends lost 6 bases and 2 bases respectively, with 22 bases between them. The CDR3 DNA reads TGTGCCAGCAGGGGGGGAACAATGGGTATGGTAAACACCGGGGAGCTGTTTTTT. Protein sequence: CASRGGTMGMVNTGELFF.

This clone was counted between two and nine times. The chain links TRBV7-9 to TRBJ2-3; 10 nucleotides align to TRBD2. This CDR3 is 15 amino acids long. V trimming: 1 base; J trimming: 11 bases; junction bases outside the gene matches: 9. CDR1 is SEHNR and CDR2 is FQNEAQ in the germline V gene (reference sequence). CDR3 sequence: CASSLGTSGPGRQYF. The CDR3, as DNA: TGTGCCAGCAGCTTAGGGACTAGCGGCCCCGGTAGGCAGTATTTT. Together with reference TRBV7-9 and TRBJ2-3, the CDR3 gives the full variable domain: DTGVSQNPRHKITKRGQNVTFRCDPISEHNRLYWYRQTLGQGPEFLTYFQNEAQLEKSRLLSDRFSAERPKGSFSTLEIQRTEQGDSAMYLCASSLGTSGPGRQYFGPGTRLTVL.

This rearrangement joins TRBV28 to TRBJ2-1; tentative D call: TRBD1 (6 bases). CDR3 length equals 12 residues. V lost 4 bases, J lost 12 bases, and 13 bases lay in between. Germline CDR1 is MDHEN and CDR2 is SYDVKM. In DNA, the CDR3 is TGTGCCAGCAGTTCCAACAGGGAGCGGCAGTTCTTC. This sequence encodes CASSSNRERQFF.

The chain couples TRBV5-4 to TRBJ2-1; D may be TRBD1 (6 bases). The germline gives CDR1 SGHNT, CDR2 YYREEE (reference sequence). Trimming shortened V by 4 bases and J by 8 bases, and 16 bases separated the two germline ends. The CDR3 totals 14 residues. The CDR3 loop reads CASSPRPGDDEQFF. The CDR3 nucleotides read TGTGCCAGCAGCCCACGTCCAGGGGATGATGAGCAGTTCTTC.